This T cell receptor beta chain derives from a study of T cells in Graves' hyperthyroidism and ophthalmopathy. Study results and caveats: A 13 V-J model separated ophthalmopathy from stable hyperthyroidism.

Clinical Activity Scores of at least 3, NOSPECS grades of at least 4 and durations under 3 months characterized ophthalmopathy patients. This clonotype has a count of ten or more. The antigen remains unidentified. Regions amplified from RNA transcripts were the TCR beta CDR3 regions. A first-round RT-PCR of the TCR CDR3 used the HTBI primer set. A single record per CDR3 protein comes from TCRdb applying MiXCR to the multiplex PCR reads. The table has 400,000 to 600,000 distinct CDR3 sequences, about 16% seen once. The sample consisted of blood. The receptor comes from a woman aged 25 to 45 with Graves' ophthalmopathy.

The CDR3 sequence: CASSFGRGNTEAFF. In nucleotides, the CDR3 is TGTGCCAGCAGCTTCGGACGGGGGAACACTGAAGCTTTCTTT. The chain joins TRBV7-9 to TRBJ1-1, with no clear D. V lost 3 bases and J 1 base, leaving 9 bases between the germline ends. CDR1 SEHNR and CDR2 FQNEAQ come from the germline V gene (reference sequence). CDR3 length: 14 residues.